These T cell receptor beta chains were read from a single sample in a study of shared clonotypes between healthy human individuals. Only in-frame clones appear in the TCRdb table, and some are missing; sequencing was by immunoSEQ multiplex PCR. The sample carries about 590,000 clones, about 95% recorded once. The sample comprised naive CD8+ T cells sorted from blood. These receptors came from a woman aged 25 to 39 in good health. Each CDR3 is given with its conserved first and last residue. Fields, in order: D gene, clone size, V gene, J gene, CDR3 protein, CDR3 DNA. A D gene is named only where the DNA matches it firmly. Clone size is stated in some rows and not others, as once, few, many or a class when expanded.

D gene: TRBD1; clone size: .; V gene: TRBV28; J gene: TRBJ2-7; CDR3 protein: CASSLSLSGQAEIYEQYF; CDR3 DNA: TGTGCCAGCAGTTTATCGCTGTCGGGACAGGCTGAAATCTACGAGCAGTACTTC
D gene: .; clone size: .; V gene: TRBV7-9; J gene: TRBJ2-1; CDR3 protein: CASSPRQGVFNEQFF; CDR3 DNA: TGTGCCAGCAGCCCCCGTCAGGGTGTCTTCAATGAGCAGTTCTTC
D gene: .; clone size: .; V gene: TRBV19; J gene: TRBJ2-1; CDR3 protein: CASMWDHNYNEQFF; CDR3 DNA: TGTGCCAGTATGTGGGACCACAACTACAATGAGCAGTTCTTC
D gene: TRBD2; clone size: .; V gene: TRBV27; J gene: TRBJ2-1; CDR3 protein: CASSLGGANEQFF; CDR3 DNA: TGTGCCAGCAGTCTGGGAGGGGCCAATGAGCAGTTCTTC
D gene: TRBD1; clone size: .; V gene: TRBV5-6; J gene: TRBJ2-7; CDR3 protein: CASSLDETGAYEQYF; CDR3 DNA: TGTGCCAGCAGCTTGGATGAGACAGGGGCCTACGAGCAGTACTTC
D gene: .; clone size: .; V gene: TRBV15; J gene: TRBJ1-1; CDR3 protein: CATSEIESEAFF; CDR3 DNA: TGTGCCACCAGCGAAATAGAATCCGAAGCTTTCTTT
D gene: .; clone size: .; V gene: TRBV27; J gene: TRBJ2-1; CDR3 protein: CASGVGTTIGEQFF; CDR3 DNA: TGTGCCAGCGGAGTAGGGACCACCATAGGTGAGCAGTTCTTC
D gene: .; clone size: .; V gene: TRBV25-1; J gene: TRBJ2-7; CDR3 protein: CASSEWGIYEQYF; CDR3 DNA: TGTGCCAGCAGTGAATGGGGGATCTACGAGCAGTACTTC
D gene: TRBD2; clone size: .; V gene: TRBV27; J gene: TRBJ2-3; CDR3 protein: CASSLGTSGRQPGTQYF; CDR3 DNA: TGTGCCAGCAGTCTCGGGACTAGCGGGCGGCAACCGGGGACGCAGTATTTT
D gene: .; clone size: .; V gene: TRBV9; J gene: TRBJ2-7; CDR3 protein: CASSPWAIGDEQYF; CDR3 DNA: TGTGCCAGCAGCCCGTGGGCCATAGGGGACGAGCAGTACTTC
D gene: .; clone size: .; V gene: TRBV20-1; J gene: TRBJ1-1; CDR3 protein: CSAWDISEAFF; CDR3 DNA: TGCAGTGCTTGGGACATTTCTGAAGCTTTCTTT
D gene: TRBD1; clone size: .; V gene: TRBV23-1; J gene: TRBJ1-1; CDR3 protein: CASSQSKGQGVNIGTEAFF; CDR3 DNA: TGCGCCAGCAGTCAATCGAAGGGACAGGGGGTAAACATAGGCACTGAAGCTTTCTTT
D gene: .; clone size: once; V gene: TRBV7-9; J gene: TRBJ1-2; CDR3 protein: CASSPTLFPYGYTF; CDR3 DNA: TGTGCCAGCAGCCCAACCCTGTTCCCCTATGGCTACACCTTC
D gene: TRBD1; clone size: .; V gene: TRBV15; J gene: TRBJ2-1; CDR3 protein: CATSRSGQVYNEQFF; CDR3 DNA: TGTGCCACCAGCAGGTCGGGACAGGTATACAATGAGCAGTTCTTC
D gene: .; clone size: .; V gene: TRBV9; J gene: TRBJ1-2; CDR3 protein: CASSVGDLNYGYTF; CDR3 DNA: TGTGCCAGCAGCGTAGGGGACCTTAACTATGGCTACACCTTC
D gene: .; clone size: .; V gene: TRBV7-8; J gene: TRBJ1-5; CDR3 protein: CASSLAAPGPLNQPQHF; CDR3 DNA: TGTGCCAGCAGCTTAGCGGCCCCGGGACCCCTTAATCAGCCCCAGCATTTT
D gene: .; clone size: .; V gene: TRBV5-4; J gene: TRBJ2-3; CDR3 protein: CASSFLVSPDTQYF; CDR3 DNA: TGTGCCAGCAGCTTTCTTGTCTCGCCAGATACGCAGTATTTT
D gene: .; clone size: .; V gene: TRBV5-6; J gene: TRBJ2-1; CDR3 protein: CASSLESMGGGPPYNEQFF; CDR3 DNA: TGTGCCAGCAGCTTGGAATCCATGGGCGGCGGGCCACCTTACAATGAGCAGTTCTTC
D gene: .; clone size: .; V gene: TRBV7-8; J gene: TRBJ1-1; CDR3 protein: CASSLERVGRNTEAFF; CDR3 DNA: TGTGCCAGCAGCTTAGAGCGGGTAGGGCGGAACACTGAAGCTTTCTTT
D gene: .; clone size: .; V gene: TRBV5-4; J gene: TRBJ1-1; CDR3 protein: CASSAFLRAERTEAFF; CDR3 DNA: TGTGCCAGCAGCGCGTTTCTCAGGGCAGAGAGGACTGAAGCTTTCTTT
D gene: TRBD1; clone size: few; V gene: TRBV19; J gene: TRBJ1-2; CDR3 protein: CASKGPDRVSTF; CDR3 DNA: TGTGCCAGTAAAGGGCCTGACAGGGTCTCCACCTTC
D gene: TRBD1; clone size: .; V gene: TRBV5-8; J gene: TRBJ2-5; CDR3 protein: CASSPGTGGMETQYF; CDR3 DNA: TGTGCCAGCAGCCCCGGGACAGGGGGCATGGAGACCCAGTACTTC